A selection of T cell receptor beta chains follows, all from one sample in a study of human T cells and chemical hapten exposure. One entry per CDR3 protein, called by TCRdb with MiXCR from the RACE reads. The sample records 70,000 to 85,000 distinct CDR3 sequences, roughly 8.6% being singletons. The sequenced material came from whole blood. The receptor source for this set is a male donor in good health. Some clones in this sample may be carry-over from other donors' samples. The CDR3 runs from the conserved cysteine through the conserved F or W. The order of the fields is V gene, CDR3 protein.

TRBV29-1	CSERDTRGTQYF
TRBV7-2	CASSPDFTYEQYF
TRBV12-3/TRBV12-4	CASSWAGTSAINEQFF
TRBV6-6	CASSYSLGLADHNEQFF
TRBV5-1	CASSAGTGVNTEAFF
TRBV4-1	CASSQGLAQNEQFF
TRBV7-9	CASRSPGTGRTEQYF
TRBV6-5	CASSYSPGSTDTQYF
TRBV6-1	CASNPDRTYSYEQYF
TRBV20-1	CSAPLYRDSYEQYF
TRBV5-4	CASSRRAGGPADTQYF
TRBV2	CASNRQGPEAFF
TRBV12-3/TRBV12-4	CASSFRGYEQYF
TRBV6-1	CASSEYQGAPGANVLTF
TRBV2	CATGRDRSNKNIQYF
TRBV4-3	CASSQVVGDPDQPQHF
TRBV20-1	CSARVLAAGVETQYF
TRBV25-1	CASIGQGLATEAFF
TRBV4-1	CASSQETGGGQPQHF
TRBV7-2	CASTLLPTNEKLFF
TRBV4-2	CASSQDVRDTEAFF
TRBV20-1	CSARAPLTLNTEAFF
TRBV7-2	CASIRKENTEVFF
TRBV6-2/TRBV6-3	CASMDREHQPQHF
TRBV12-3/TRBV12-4	CAILRERLGLSGNTIYF
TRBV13	CASSLGRTGGIGTGELFF
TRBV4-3	CASSQESYNEQFF
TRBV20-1	CSAPPHRTGADEKLFF
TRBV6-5	CASSRGIGQPQHF
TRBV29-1	CSVEGSGRAYNEQFF
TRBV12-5	CASASSPTSTDTQYF
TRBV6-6	CASSQTVETQYF
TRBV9	CASSVESGSETQYF
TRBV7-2	CASSPEYRHEQYF
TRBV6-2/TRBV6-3	CASNGGGASEETQYF
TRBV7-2	CASRQTGSQGEKLFF
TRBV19	CASSIVSGTYGYTF
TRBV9	CASSVGPSGATDTQYF
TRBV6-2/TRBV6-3	CASRHPNIDSIYGYTF
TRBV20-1	CSATPPQGEQYF
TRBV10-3	CAISEAQGSSYEQYF
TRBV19	CASRGVQNSPLHF
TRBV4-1	CASSQEGTGHQPQHF
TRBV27	CASSLTSGRSTDTQYF
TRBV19	CASTGWDQPQHF
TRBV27	CASSLSTGTGYEKLFF
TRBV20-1	CSASRQGESNQPQHF
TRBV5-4	CAGSLDTATYNEQFF
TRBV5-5	CASSFVGDSNQPQHF
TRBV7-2	CASSPRPPQGNTIYF
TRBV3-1	CASSRTRDFPNYGYTF
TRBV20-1	CSARRSAGWGTDTQYF
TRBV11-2	CASSPRVTGGEAFF
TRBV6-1	CASRGQGSEAFF
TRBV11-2	CASSLLDSTYNEQFF